The 6 T cell receptor beta chains reported below all come from one sample, sequenced in a study of neurological immune-mediated disorders. Time point of the sample: longitudinal time-point 1 (baseline). TCRdb reprocessed the 5' RACE reads with MiXCR, giving one entry per CDR3 protein. Found here are 47,000 or so distinct CDR3 sequences, 9% to 10% of them singletons; the top ten hold 1.5% to 2%. The sequenced material came from PBMCs. Receptors were obtained from a woman aged 40 to 50 in good health.

This clonotype was seen at least ten times. V and J are TRBV6-1 and TRBJ1-1; weak D call: TRBD1 (5 bases). This CDR3 spans 14 amino acids. The V end lost 4 bases, the J end lost 5 bases, and 14 bases lay between the germline ends. In germline, CDR1 is MNHNS, CDR2 SASEGT. This chain's CDR3 is CASSASGTGTEAFF. CDR3 coding DNA: TGTGCCAGCAGTGCGTCAGGGACTGGGACTGAAGCTTTCTTT.

Concerning this clonotype: Without the conserved terminal phenylalanine or tryptophan, this CDR3 likely stems from a read error. The chain has TRBV20-1 and TRBJ1-1; D ambiguous. Germline V gives CDR1 DFQATT, CDR2 SNEGSKA (reference sequence). The CDR3 extends over 11 amino acids. V gave up 1 base and J gave up 7 bases, with 7 bases separating them. CDR3 in DNA: TGCAGTGCTAGAGGTGACGGTGAAGCTTTCTCT. Its protein is CSARGDGEAFS.

This clonotype was detected ten times or more. The chain has TRBV11-3 and TRBJ2-1; D is perhaps TRBD1 (6 bases). The CDR3 has 11 residues. Germline V lookup: CDR1 SGHNT, CDR2 YENEEA. The V gene lost 5 bases and the J gene lost 10 bases, with 9 bases spanning the gap. CDR3 in amino acids: CASSHGQEQFF. The CDR3 DNA is TGTGCCAGCAGCCACGGACAGGAGCAGTTCTTC.

This clonotype has just a few counts. The rearrangement uses TRBV12-3 or TRBV12-4 and TRBJ2-5; TRBD1 matches at 9 bases. The CDR3 has 19 residues. The V segment lost 0 bases and the J segment 0 bases; nucleotides outside the gene matches: 11. As DNA, the CDR3 is TGTGCCAGCAGTTTAGCTCCCAGTTGGGACAGGGAGAACCAAGAGACCCAGTACTTC. Translation: CASSLAPSWDRENQETQYF.

In this sample, this clonotype turned up many times. The chain employs TRBV18 and TRBJ1-2; D might be TRBD1 (5 bases). CDR3 length equals 12 residues. The V gene lost 0 bases and the J gene lost 8 bases, with 7 bases spanning the gap. Germline CDR1 reads KGHSH; CDR2 reads LQKENI. The CDR3 bases are TGTGCCAGCTCACCACCGGAGGGGGGCTACACCTTC. It translates to CASSPPEGGYTF. The complete variable domain, with remaining parts taken from reference TRBV18 and TRBJ1-2, reads NAGVMQNPRHLVRRRGQEARLRCSPMKGHSHVYWYRQLPEEGLKFMVYLQKENIIDESGMPKERFSAEFPKEGPSILRIQQVVRGDSAAYFCASSPPEGGYTFGSGTRLTVV.

Comments on this clonotype: Mismatch with germline at one junction end may stem from a read error. The genes are TRBV6-2 or TRBV6-3 and TRBJ2-7; tentative D call: TRBD1 (5 bases). Looked up from germline, CDR1 is MNHEY and CDR2 is SVGEGT. This CDR3 is built from 12 residues. CDR3 in DNA: TGTGACAGCAGTTTCCAAGGGGCCGAGCAGTACTTC. It is translated as CDSSFQGAEQYF.